These 6 T cell receptor beta chains were all obtained from the same sample, sequenced in a study of shared clonotypes between healthy human individuals. Clones were sequenced by immunoSEQ multiplex PCR, and TCRdb holds only the in-frame ones, with some missing. The sample has around 510,000 clones, approximately 94% seen once. Sample: naive CD4+ T cells sorted from blood. Subset specified: CD45RA+ positively selected. These receptors all stem from a woman in her 30s in good health.

As DNA, the CDR3 is TGCGCCAGCAGTGAGATTCGGGGGATTGGTGAAAAACTGTTTTTT. This gives the protein CASSEIRGIGEKLFF. The V and J genes are TRBV10-1 and TRBJ1-4; a possible D gene is TRBD1 (5 bases). The V gene lost 2 bases and the J gene lost 7 bases, with 14 bases spanning the gap. There are 15 residues in the CDR3. In germline, CDR1 is WNHNN, CDR2 SYGVQD (reference sequence).

J is TRBJ1-5 and V is TRBV15; the D is unclear. Germline assignment: CDR1 LNHNV and CDR2 YYDKDF (reference sequence). Trimming pared 2 bases from V and 5 bases from J, leaving 16 bases between. CDR3 length: 16 amino acids. CDR3 sequence reads: CATSRPRASLHQPQHF. For the CDR3, the DNA is TGTGCCACCAGCAGACCCCGGGCCTCTCTCCATCAGCCCCAGCATTTT.

The chain has TRBV7-7 and TRBJ2-5; the D gene is possibly TRBD1 (6 bases). The DNA matches TRBJ2-7 better at its end, which makes the J call doubtful. There are 14 residues in the CDR3. The V gene's germline CDR1 is SSHAT and CDR2 FNYEAQ (reference sequence). The CDR3 DNA is TGTGCCAGCAGTTTAACGGACAGCTCCTACGAGCAGTACTTC. The encoded protein is CASSLTDSSYEQYF.

The J gene is TRBJ2-6, the V gene TRBV5-1, with D possibly being TRBD1 (6 bases). The CDR3 has 15 residues. V dropped 4 bases and J dropped 4 bases, with 12 bases sitting between them. Looked up from germline, CDR1 is SGHRS and CDR2 is YFSETQ. Written as DNA, the CDR3 is TGCGCCAGCAGCCTACAGGGAACCGGGGCCAACGTCCTGACTTTC. Translation gives CASSLQGTGANVLTF.

The V call is TRBV10-2, the J call TRBJ2-2; 8 nucleotides agree with TRBD2. CDR3 size: 16 residues. The V segment lost 5 bases and the J segment 2 bases; nucleotides outside the gene matches: 7. In germline, CDR1 is WSHSY, CDR2 SAAADI. This CDR3 is CASSSSGDLNTGELFF. The DNA of the CDR3 is TGCGCCAGCAGTAGTAGCGGGGATCTTAACACCGGGGAGCTGTTTTTT.

V is TRBV7-9 and J is TRBJ2-5; D assignment may be TRBD1 or TRBD2 (6 bases each). Trimming took 5 bases from V and 5 from J, leaving 15 bases between them. This CDR3 contains 14 residues. Germline CDR1 reads SEHNR; CDR2 reads FQNEAQ (reference sequence). The DNA of the CDR3 is TGTGCCAGCAGCCCACAGGGAGGCGGCGAGACCCAGTACTTC. This translates into CASSPQGGGETQYF.